Listed here is a single T cell receptor (beta chain). Germline values: CDR1 MNHEY, CDR2 SVGAGI. With V trimmed by 7 bases and J by 10 bases, 8 bases remained unmatched. The CDR3 loop spans 13 amino acids. The sample comes from a study of blood T cell repertoires in COVID-19. Assay used: immunoSEQ multiplex PCR; TCRdb lists only in-frame clones, some missing. The sample has roughly 330,000 clones, more than 70% seen once. This receptor was taken from a woman in her 30s who had recovered from COVID-19. V is TRBV6-5 and J is TRBJ2-1; 9 positions match TRBD2. The sample consisted of PBMCs or T cells enriched from blood (not recorded which). CDR3 nucleotides: TGTGCCAGCACCGCCAGCGGGGGGCGAGAGCAGTTCTTC. It is translated as CASTASGGREQFF.